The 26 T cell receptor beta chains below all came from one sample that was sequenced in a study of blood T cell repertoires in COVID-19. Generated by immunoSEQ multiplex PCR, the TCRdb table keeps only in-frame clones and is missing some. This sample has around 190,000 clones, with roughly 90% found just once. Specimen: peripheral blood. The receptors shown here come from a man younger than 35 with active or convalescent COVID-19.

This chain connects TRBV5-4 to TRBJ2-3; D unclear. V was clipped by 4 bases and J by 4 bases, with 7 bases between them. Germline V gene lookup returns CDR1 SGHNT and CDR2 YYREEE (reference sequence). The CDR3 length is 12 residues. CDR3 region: CASSVIADTQYF. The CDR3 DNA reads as TGTGCCAGCAGCGTTATAGCAGATACGCAGTATTTT.

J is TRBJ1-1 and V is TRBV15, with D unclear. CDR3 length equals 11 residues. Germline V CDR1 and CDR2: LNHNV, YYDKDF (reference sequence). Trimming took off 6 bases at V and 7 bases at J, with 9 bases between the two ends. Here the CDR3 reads CATRRGGEAFF. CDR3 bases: TGTGCCACCAGACGCGGCGGTGAAGCTTTCTTT. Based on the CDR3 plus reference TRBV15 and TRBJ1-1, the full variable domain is DAMVIQNPRYQVTQFGKPVTLSCSQTLNHNVMYWYQQKSSQAPKLLFHYYDKDFNNEADTPDNFQSRRPNTSFCFLDIRSPGLGDTAMYLCATRRGGEAFFGQGTRLTVV.

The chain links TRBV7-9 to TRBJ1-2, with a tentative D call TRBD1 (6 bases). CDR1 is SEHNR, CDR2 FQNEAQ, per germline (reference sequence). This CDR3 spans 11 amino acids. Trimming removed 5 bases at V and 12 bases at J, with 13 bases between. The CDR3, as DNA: TGTGCCAGCAGCGATCCACAGGGACACACCTTC. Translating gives CASSDPQGHTF.

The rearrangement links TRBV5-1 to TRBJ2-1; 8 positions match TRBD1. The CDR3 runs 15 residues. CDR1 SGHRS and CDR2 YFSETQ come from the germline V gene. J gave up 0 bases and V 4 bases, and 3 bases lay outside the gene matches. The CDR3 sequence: CASSKGQGSYNEQFF. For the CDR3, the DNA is TGCGCCAGCAGCAAAGGACAGGGCTCCTACAATGAGCAGTTCTTC.

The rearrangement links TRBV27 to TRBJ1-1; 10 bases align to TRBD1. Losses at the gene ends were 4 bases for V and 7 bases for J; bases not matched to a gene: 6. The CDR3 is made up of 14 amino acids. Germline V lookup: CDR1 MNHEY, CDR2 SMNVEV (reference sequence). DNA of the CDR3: TGTGCCAGCAGTTACCGGACAGGGGGGGATGAAGCTTTCTTT. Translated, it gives CASSYRTGGDEAFF.

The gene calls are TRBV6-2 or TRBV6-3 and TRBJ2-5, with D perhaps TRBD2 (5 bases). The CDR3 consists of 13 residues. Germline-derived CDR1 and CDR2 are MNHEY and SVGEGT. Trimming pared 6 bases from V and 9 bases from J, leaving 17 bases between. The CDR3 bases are TGTGCCAGCAGGCCTAGCTCCCAGGAGGCCCAGTACTTC. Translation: CASRPSSQEAQYF.

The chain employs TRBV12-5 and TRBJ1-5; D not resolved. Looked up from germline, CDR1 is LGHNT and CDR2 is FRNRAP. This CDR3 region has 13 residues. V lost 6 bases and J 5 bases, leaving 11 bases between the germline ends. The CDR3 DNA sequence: TGTGCTAGTGGAATAGACACCTATCAGCCCCAGCATTTT. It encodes CASGIDTYQPQHF.

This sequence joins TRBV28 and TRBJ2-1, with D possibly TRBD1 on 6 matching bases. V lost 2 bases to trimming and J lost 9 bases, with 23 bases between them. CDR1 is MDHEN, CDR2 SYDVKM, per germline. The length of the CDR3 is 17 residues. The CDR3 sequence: CASSLKLEEGTPGEQFF. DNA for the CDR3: TGTGCCAGCAGTTTAAAGTTAGAAGAAGGGACACCAGGTGAGCAGTTCTTC.

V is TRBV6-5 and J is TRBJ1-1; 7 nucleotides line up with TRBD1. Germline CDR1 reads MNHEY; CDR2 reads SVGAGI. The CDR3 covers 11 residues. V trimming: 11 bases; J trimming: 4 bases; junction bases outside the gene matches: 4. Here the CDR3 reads CASTGVTEAFF. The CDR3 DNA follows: TGTGCCTCAACAGGGGTCACTGAAGCTTTCTTT.

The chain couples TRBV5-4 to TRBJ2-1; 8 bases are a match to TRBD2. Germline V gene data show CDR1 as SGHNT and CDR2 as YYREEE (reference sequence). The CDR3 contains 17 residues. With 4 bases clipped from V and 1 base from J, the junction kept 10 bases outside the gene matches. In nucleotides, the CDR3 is TGTGCCAGCAGCCGTGGTATGAGCGGGAGTTCCTACAATGAGCAGTTCTTC. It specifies CASSRGMSGSSYNEQFF.

The CDR3 nucleotides read TGTGCCAGCAGCCCGACTACAGGGGGCGAGCAGTACTTC. It is translated as CASSPTTGGEQYF. The chain links TRBV11-2 to TRBJ2-7, with 8 bases identical to TRBD1. CDR1 is SGHAT, CDR2 FQNNGV, per germline. The CDR3 is 13 residues long. The V and J ends lost 5 bases and 6 bases, in that order; junction bases with no gene match: 6.

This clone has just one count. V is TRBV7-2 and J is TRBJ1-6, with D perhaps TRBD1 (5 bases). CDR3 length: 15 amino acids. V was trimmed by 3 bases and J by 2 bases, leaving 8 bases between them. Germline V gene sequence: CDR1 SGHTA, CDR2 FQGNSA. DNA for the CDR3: TGTGCCAGCAGCTTCAGGGCTGCCTATAATTCACCCCTCCACTTT. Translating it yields CASSFRAAYNSPLHF. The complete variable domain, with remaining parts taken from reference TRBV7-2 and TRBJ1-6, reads GAGVSQSPSNKVTEKGKDVELRCDPISGHTALYWYRQSLGQGLEFLIYFQGNSAPDKSGLPSDRFSAERTGGSVSTLTIQRTQQEDSAVYLCASSFRAAYNSPLHFGNGTRLTVT.

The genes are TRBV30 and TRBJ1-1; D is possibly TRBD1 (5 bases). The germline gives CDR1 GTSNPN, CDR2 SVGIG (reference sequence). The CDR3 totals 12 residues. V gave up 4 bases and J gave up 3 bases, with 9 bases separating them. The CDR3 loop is CAWTRVDTEAFF. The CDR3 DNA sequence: TGTGCCTGGACCAGGGTAGACACTGAAGCTTTCTTT.

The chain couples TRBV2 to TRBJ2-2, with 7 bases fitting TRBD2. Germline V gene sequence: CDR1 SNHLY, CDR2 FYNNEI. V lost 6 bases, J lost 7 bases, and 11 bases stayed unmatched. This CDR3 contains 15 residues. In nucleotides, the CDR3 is TGTGCCAGCAGGACGGGACTACCCTCCGACGGGGAGCTGTTTTTT. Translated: CASRTGLPSDGELFF.

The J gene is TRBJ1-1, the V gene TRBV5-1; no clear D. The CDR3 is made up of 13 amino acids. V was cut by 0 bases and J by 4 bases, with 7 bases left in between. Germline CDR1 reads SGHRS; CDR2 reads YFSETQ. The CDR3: CASSLADFTEAFF. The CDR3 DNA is TGCGCCAGCAGCTTGGCGGACTTCACTGAAGCTTTCTTT. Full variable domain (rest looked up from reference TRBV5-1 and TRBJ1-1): KAGVTQTPRYLIKTRGQQVTLSCSPISGHRSVSWYQQTPGQGLQFLFEYFSETQRNKGNFPGRFSGRQFSNSRSEMNVSTLELGDSALYLCASSLADFTEAFFGQGTRLTVV.

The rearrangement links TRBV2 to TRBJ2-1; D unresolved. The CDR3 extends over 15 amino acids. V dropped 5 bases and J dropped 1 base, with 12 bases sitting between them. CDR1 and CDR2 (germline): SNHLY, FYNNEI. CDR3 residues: CASSLAIPSYNEQFF. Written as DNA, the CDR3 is TGTGCCAGCAGTTTAGCCATTCCTTCCTACAATGAGCAGTTCTTC.

The CDR3 protein is CASSVDGRTDTQYF. Here the CDR3 DNA reads TGTGCCAGCAGCGTAGATGGGAGGACAGATACGCAGTATTTT. The rearrangement links TRBV9 to TRBJ2-3; a possible D gene is TRBD2 (6 bases). The CDR3 is made up of 14 amino acids. Deletions cut 0 bases from V and 3 bases from J, with 8 bases between. The V gene's germline CDR1 is SGDLS and CDR2 YYNGEE.

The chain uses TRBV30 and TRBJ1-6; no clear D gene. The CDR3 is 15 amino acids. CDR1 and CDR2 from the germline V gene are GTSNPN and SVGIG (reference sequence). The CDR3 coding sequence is TGTGCTGCTCCCTTCGACCGAACGCGGGTCTCACCCCTCCACTTT. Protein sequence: CAAPFDRTRVSPLHF.

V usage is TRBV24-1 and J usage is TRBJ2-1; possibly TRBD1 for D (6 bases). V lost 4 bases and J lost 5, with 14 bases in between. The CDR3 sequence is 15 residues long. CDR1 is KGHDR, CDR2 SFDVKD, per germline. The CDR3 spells CATSDPGQFNNEQFF. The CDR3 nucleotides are TGTGCCACCAGTGACCCTGGACAGTTTAACAATGAGCAGTTCTTC.

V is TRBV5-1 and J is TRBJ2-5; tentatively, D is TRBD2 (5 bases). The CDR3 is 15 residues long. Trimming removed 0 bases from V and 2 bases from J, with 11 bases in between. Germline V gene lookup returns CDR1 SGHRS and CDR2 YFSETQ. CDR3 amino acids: CASSLAQLGQETQYF. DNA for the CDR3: TGCGCCAGCAGCTTGGCTCAACTAGGTCAAGAGACCCAGTACTTC.

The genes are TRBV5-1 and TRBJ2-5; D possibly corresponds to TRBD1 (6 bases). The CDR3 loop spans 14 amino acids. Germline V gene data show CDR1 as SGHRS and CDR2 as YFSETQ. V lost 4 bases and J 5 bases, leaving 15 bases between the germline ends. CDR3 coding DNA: TGCGCCAGCAGCCTGGGACACCGCTTCGAGACCCAGTACTTC. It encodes CASSLGHRFETQYF.

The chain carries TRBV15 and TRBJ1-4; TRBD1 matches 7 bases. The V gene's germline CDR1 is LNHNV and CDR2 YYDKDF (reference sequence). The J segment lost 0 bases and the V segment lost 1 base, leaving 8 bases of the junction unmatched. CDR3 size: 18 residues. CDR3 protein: CATSRGQGGFATNEKLFF. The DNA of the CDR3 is TGTGCCACCAGCAGAGGTCAGGGGGGTTTTGCAACTAATGAAAAACTGTTTTTT.

The CDR3 protein is CAIRGGHIYGYTF. Here the CDR3 DNA reads TGTGCCATCAGAGGGGGCCACATCTATGGCTACACCTTC. V is TRBV10-3 and J is TRBJ1-2; 7 positions match TRBD1. Germline lookup yields CDR1 ENHRY and CDR2 SYGVKD. This CDR3 is 13 amino acids long. Trimming cost V 6 bases and J 4 bases; bases outside gene matches: 5.

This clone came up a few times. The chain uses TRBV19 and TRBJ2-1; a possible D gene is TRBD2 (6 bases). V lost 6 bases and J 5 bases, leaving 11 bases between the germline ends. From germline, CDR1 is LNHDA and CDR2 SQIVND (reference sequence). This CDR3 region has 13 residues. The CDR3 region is CASRGTGDNEQFF. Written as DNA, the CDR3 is TGTGCCAGTAGGGGGACTGGGGACAATGAGCAGTTCTTC.

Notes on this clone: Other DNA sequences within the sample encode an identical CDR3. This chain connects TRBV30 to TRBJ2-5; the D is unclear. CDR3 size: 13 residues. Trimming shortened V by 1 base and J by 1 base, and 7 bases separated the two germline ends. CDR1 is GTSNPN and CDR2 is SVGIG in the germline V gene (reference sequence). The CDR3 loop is CAWSGGLQETQYF. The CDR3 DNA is TGTGCCTGGAGTGGAGGTCTCCAAGAGACCCAGTACTTC.

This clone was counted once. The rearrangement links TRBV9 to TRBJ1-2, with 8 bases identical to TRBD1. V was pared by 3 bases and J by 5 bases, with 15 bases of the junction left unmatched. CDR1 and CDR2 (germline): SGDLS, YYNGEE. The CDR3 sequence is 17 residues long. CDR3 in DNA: TGTGCCAGCAGCGACCCCCGGAAGGGGGACAGGCTTTATGGCTACACCTTC. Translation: CASSDPRKGDRLYGYTF.